One T cell receptor (beta chain) is described in this entry. The entry originates in a study of blood T cell repertoires in COVID-19. About the study: Material from acute and convalescent COVID-19 was sourced from the United States, Italy and Spain. T cells, B-cell-depleted T cells, or PBMCs supplied cDNA or gDNA.

A case of COVID-19 had been met by exposed participants within 2 weeks before study entry. Trimming removed 0 bases at V and 2 bases at J, with 11 bases between. This CDR3 has 15 residues. In germline, CDR1 is SGDLS, CDR2 YYNGEE. The assay was immunoSEQ multiplex PCR, and TCRdb's table has in-frame clones only and misses some. In the table there are 360,000 or so clones, more than 70% of which are singletons. This receptor was identified in a woman aged 25-40 years who had been exposed to COVID-19. Sequencing was performed on PBMCs or T cells enriched from blood (not recorded which). The genes are TRBV9 and TRBJ2-5; D is uncertain. CDR3 nucleotide sequence: TGTGCCAGCAGCGTAGAGGCGGAGATACAAGAGACCCAGTACTTC. Its protein product is CASSVEAEIQETQYF.